This T cell receptor (beta chain) was obtained from a study of Ad26.COV2.S vaccination and SARS-CoV-2 variants. Study background: Ad26.COV2.S, an intramuscular injection, was given once or twice 56 days apart.

Treatment of the sample: 19 received Ad26.COV2.S at low or high dose, single or two shots; a few received placebo; per-sample allocation not given. At day 63 after the first vaccine or placebo injection, samples were drawn. This Boston cohort included adults aged 18-55 years. The assay was immunoSEQ multiplex PCR, and TCRdb's table has in-frame clones only and misses some. This sample has 320,000 or so clones, with roughly 90% found just once. This sequence originates from a person aged 18-60 years who received the Ad26.COV2.S COVID-19 vaccine or a placebo. The sample consisted of peripheral blood, taken in a trial of Ad26.COV2.S vaccine versus placebo.

CDR3 nucleotides: TGTGCCAGCAGGCCGGACGGGACTAGCACAGATACGCAGTATTTT. Encoded protein: CASRPDGTSTDTQYF. The rearrangement joins TRBV11-3 to TRBJ2-3, with D perhaps TRBD2 (6 bases). CDR1 and CDR2 (germline): SGHNT, YENEEA. The length of the CDR3 is 15 residues. V gave up 6 bases and J gave up 0 bases, with 13 bases separating them.